Below, one T cell receptor beta chain is given with its context. Here immunoSEQ multiplex PCR was the method, and the copy in TCRdb shows in-frame clones only, minus some. The sample consists of about 98,000 clones, more than 85% of them appearing once. The sample belongs to a study of OX40 agonist ivuxolimab in advanced cancers. Study as a whole: One patient with hepatocellular carcinoma and two with cutaneous melanoma, three in all, had partial responses.

The germline CDR1 and CDR2 sequences are MDHEN and SYDVKM. V was clipped by 3 bases and J by 6 bases, with 17 bases between them. The CDR3 runs 15 residues. The TCR sequence derives from an adult with an advanced solid tumor such as melanoma, head and neck, liver or kidney cancer. The chain couples TRBV28 to TRBJ1-2; D is possibly TRBD1 (5 bases). The material sequenced was CD4+ or CD8+ T cells sorted from blood, taken in a trial of the OX40 agonist ivuxolimab. The CDR3 DNA follows: TGTGCCAGCAGTTTTGCGGGGGAATTGAGGGATGGCTACACCTTC. Translation gives CASSFAGELRDGYTF.